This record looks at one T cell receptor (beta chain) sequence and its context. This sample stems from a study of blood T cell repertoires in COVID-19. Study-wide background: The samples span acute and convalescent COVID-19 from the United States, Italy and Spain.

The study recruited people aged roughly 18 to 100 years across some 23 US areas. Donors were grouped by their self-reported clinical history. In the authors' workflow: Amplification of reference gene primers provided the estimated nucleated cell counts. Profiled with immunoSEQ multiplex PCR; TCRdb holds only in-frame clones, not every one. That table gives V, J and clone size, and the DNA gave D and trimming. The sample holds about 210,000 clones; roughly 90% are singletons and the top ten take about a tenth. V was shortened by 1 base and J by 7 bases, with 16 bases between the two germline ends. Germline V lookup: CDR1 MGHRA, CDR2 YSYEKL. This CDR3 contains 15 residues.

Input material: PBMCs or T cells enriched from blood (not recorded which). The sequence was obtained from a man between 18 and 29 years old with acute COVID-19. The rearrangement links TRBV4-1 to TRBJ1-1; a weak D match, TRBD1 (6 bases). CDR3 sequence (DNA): TGCGCCAGCAGCCAAGTAGTGGTAAGAGGGGGTGAAGCTTTCTTT. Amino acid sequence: CASSQVVVRGGEAFF.